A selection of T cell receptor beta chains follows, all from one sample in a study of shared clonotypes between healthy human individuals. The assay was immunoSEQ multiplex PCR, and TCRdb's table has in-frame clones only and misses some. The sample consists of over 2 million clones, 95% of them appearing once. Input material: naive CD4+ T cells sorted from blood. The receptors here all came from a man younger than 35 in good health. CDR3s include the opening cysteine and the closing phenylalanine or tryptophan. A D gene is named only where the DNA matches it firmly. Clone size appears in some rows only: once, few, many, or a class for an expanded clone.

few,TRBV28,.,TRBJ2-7,TGTGCCAGCAGTTTGGTCTCCTACGAGCAGTACTTC,CASSLVSYEQYF
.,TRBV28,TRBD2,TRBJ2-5,TGTGCCAGCAGTGGCGGGGGGGGCCAAGAGACCCAGTACTTC,CASSGGGGQETQYF
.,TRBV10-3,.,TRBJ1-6,TGTGCCATCAGGCCGGACAGAAACTCACCCCTCCACTTT,CAIRPDRNSPLHF
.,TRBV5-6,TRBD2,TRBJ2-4,TGTGCCAGCAGCGCCAGCCTAGCGGGGCGTGGGGACATTCAGTACTTC,CASSASLAGRGDIQYF
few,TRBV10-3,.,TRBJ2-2,TGTGCCATCAGTGAGATGATGGCGTCGGCCACCGGGGAGCTGTTTTTT,CAISEMMASATGELFF
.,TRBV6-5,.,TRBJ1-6,TGTGCCAGCAGCCGACAGGATATCGCGAATTCACCCCTCCACTTT,CASSRQDIANSPLHF
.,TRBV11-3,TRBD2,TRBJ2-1,TGTGCCAGCAGCCTCCATCCAACGAGTCGCCTAGCGGGGGACAATGAGCAGTTCTTC,CASSLHPTSRLAGDNEQFF
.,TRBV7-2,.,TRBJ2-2,TGTGCCAGCACCCGAGAGGGGACCGGGGAGCTGTTTTTT,CASTREGTGELFF
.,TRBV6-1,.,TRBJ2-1,TGTGCCAGCGGGTGGGGACTGGGTTACAATGAGCAGTTCTTC,CASGWGLGYNEQFF
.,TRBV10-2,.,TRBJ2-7,TGCGCCAGCAGGGGCGCGCCCAGCTCCTACGAGCAGTACTTC,CASRGAPSSYEQYF
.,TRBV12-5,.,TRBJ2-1,TGTGCTAGTGGCCCCGCGAGGGACCACAATGAGCAGTTCTTC,CASGPARDHNEQFF
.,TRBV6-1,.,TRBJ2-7,TGTGCCAGCAGTGAAGCGCTAACGGCCAGGGTGGACGAGCAGTACTTC,CASSEALTARVDEQYF
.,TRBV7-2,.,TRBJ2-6,TGTGCCAGCATCCGACACCCAATAAGCTCTGGGGCCAACGTCCTGACTTTC,CASIRHPISSGANVLTF
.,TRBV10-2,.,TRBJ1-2,TGCGCCAGCAGTGAACCGACAGATAACTATGGCTACACCTTC,CASSEPTDNYGYTF
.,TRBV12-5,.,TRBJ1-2,TGTGCTAGTGGTTTGGCCCCGGACGTGCGTAACTATGGCTACACCTTC,CASGLAPDVRNYGYTF
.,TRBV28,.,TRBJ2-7,TGTGCCAGCAGTTCCCTAGTTAGGGGCCCCGCTCTGGAGCAGTACTTC,CASSSLVRGPALEQYF
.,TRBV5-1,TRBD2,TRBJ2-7,TGCGCCAGCAGCTGGGGACTAGCGGGACCGTCCTCCTACGAGCAGTACTTC,CASSWGLAGPSSYEQYF
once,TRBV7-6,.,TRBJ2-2,TGTGCCAGCAGCTTAGTTGCGGGGAGCACCGGGGAGCTGTTTTTT,CASSLVAGSTGELFF
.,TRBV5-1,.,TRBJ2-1,TGCGCCAGCAGCTTGGCCGGCCTACCAAATGAGCAGTTCTTC,CASSLAGLPNEQFF
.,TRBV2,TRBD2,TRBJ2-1,TGTGCCAGCAGCCGGGAGGGAAGGGGTGAGCAGTTCTTC,CASSREGRGEQFF
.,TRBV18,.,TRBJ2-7,TGTGCCAGCTCACCGGGCAGCTACGAGCAGTACTTC,CASSPGSYEQYF
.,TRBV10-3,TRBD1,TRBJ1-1,TGTGCCATCAGTCCCAGACAGGGCCCGAACACTGAAGCTTTCTTT,CAISPRQGPNTEAFF
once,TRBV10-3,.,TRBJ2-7,TGTGCCATCAGTGAGTCGCGCGGAACCTACGAGCAGTACTTC,CAISESRGTYEQYF